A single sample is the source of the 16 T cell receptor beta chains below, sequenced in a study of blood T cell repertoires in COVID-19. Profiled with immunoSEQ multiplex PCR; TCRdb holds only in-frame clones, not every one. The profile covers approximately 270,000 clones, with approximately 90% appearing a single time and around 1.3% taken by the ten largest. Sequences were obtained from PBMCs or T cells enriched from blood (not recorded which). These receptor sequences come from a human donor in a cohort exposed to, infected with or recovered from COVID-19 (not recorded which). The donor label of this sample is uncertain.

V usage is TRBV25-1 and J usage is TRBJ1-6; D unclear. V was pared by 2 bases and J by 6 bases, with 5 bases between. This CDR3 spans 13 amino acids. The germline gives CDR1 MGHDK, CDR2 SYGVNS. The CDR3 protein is CASSEQFNSPLHF. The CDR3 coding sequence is TGTGCCAGCAGTGAACAGTTTAATTCACCCCTCCACTTT.

In DNA, the CDR3 is TGTGCCAGCAGTCTTACAGGGGCTCAGGGTGAAAAACTGTTTTTT. The encoded protein is CASSLTGAQGEKLFF. The chain recombines TRBV6-5 with TRBJ1-4, with 7 bases identical to TRBD1. V lost 5 bases to trimming and J lost 7 bases; unmatched junction nucleotides: 10. The CDR3 consists of 15 residues. Germline V lookup: CDR1 MNHEY, CDR2 SVGAGI.

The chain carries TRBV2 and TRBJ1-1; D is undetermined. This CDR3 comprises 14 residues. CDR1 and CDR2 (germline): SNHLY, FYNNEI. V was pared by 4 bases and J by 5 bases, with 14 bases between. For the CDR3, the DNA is TGTGCCAGCAGTGGCGTAGGAGGAAGGACTGAAGCTTTCTTT. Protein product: CASSGVGGRTEAFF.

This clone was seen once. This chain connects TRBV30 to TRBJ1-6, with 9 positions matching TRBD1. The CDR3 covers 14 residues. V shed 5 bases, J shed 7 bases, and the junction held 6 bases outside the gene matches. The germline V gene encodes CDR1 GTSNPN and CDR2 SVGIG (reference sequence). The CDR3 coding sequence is TGTGCCTGGGCCACAGGGGGCTCCAATTCACCCCTCCACTTT. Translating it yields CAWATGGSNSPLHF. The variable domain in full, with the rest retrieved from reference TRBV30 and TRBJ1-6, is SQTIHQWPATLVQPVGSPLSLECTVEGTSNPNLYWYRQAAGRGLQLLFYSVGIGQISSEVPQNLSASRPQDRQFILSSKKLLLSDSGFYLCAWATGGSNSPLHFGNGTRLTVT.

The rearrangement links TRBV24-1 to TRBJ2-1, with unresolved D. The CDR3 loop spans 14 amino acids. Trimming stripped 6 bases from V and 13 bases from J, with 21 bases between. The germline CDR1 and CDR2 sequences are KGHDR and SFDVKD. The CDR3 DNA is TGTGCCACCAGTCATACCCAGGCCCAAAATCCCCAGTTCTTC. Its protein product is CATSHTQAQNPQFF.

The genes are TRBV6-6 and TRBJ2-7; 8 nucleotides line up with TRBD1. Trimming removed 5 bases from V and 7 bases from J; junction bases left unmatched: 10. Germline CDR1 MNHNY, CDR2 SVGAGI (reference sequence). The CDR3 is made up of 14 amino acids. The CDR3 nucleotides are TGTGCCAGCAGTAAGCTGGGGACAGGTTATGAGCAGTACTTC. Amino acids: CASSKLGTGYEQYF.

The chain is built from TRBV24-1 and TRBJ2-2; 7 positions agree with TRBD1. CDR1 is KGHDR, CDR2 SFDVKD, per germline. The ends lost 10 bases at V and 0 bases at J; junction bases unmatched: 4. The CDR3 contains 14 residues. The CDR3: CATKQGPNTGELFF. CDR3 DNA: TGTGCCACGAAACAGGGGCCGAACACCGGGGAGCTGTTTTTT.

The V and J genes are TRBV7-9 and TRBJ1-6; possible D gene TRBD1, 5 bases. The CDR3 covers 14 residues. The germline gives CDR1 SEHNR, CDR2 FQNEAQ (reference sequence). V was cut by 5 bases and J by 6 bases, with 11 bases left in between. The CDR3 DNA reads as TGTGCCAGCAGCAAGGACATACTTAATTCACCCCTCCACTTT. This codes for CASSKDILNSPLHF.

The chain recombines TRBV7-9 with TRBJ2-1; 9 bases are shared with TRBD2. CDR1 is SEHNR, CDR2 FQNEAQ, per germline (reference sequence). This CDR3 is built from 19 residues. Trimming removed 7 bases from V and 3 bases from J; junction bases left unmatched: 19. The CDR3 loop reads CASIPLQRGAGYCYNEQFF. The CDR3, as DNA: TGTGCCAGCATCCCCCTTCAGCGGGGGGCCGGGTACTGCTACAATGAGCAGTTCTTC. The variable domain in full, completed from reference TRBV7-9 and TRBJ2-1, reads DTGVSQNPRHKITKRGQNVTFRCDPISEHNRLYWYRQTLGQGPEFLTYFQNEAQLEKSRLLSDRFSAERPKGSFSTLEIQRTEQGDSAMYLCASIPLQRGAGYCYNEQFFGPGTRLTVL.

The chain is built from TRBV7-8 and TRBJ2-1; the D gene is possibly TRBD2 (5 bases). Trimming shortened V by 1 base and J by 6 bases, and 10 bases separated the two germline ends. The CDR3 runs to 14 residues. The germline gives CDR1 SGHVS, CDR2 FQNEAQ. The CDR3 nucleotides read TGTGCCAGCAGCTTAGGGATGGGGAGCAATGAGCAGTTCTTC. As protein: CASSLGMGSNEQFF.

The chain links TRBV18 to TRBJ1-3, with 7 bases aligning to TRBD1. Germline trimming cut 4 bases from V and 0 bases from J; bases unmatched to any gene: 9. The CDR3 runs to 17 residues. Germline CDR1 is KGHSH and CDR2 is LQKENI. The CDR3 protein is CASSLSTGMSSGNTIYF. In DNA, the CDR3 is TGTGCCAGCTCACTATCGACAGGGATGAGCTCTGGAAACACCATATATTTT. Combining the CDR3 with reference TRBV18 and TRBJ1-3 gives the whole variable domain NAGVMQNPRHLVRRRGQEARLRCSPMKGHSHVYWYRQLPEEGLKFMVYLQKENIIDESGMPKERFSAEFPKEGPSILRIQQVVRGDSAAYFCASSLSTGMSSGNTIYFGEGSWLTVV.

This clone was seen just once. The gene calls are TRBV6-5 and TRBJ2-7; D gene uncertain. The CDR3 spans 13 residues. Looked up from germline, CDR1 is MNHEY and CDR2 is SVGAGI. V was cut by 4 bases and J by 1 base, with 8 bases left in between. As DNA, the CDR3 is TGTGCCAGCAGTTTCGAACGGTCCTACGAGCAGTACTTC. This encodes CASSFERSYEQYF.

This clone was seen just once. CDR3 DNA sequence: TGTGCCAGCAGTCTCACAGGGGAAATCGGGCGTGCTTTCTTT. Translated: CASSLTGEIGRAFF. The chain recombines TRBV27 with TRBJ1-1, with 7 bases aligning to TRBD1. The length of the CDR3 is 14 residues. With V trimmed by 5 bases and J by 11 bases, 14 bases remained unmatched. Germline V lookup: CDR1 MNHEY, CDR2 SMNVEV (reference sequence).

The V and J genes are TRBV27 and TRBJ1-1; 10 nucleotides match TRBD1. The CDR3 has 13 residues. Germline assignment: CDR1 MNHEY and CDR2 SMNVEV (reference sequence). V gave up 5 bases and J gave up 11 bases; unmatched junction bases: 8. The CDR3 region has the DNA TGTGCCAGCAGTCCCGGGACAGGGGATCGGGCTTTCTTT. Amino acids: CASSPGTGDRAFF.

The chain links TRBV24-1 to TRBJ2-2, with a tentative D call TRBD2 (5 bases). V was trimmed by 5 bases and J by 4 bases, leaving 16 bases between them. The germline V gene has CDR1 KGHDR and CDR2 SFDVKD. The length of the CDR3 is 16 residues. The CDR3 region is CATSGPLDEGTGELFF. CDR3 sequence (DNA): TGTGCCACCAGTGGACCGCTTGATGAGGGCACCGGGGAGCTGTTTTTT.

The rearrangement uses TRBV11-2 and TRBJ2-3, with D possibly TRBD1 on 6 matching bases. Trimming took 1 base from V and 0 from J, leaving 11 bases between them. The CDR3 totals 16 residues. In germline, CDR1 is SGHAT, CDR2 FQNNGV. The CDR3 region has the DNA TGTGCCAGCAGCTTAGCAGGGGCAAAGAGCACAGATACGCAGTATTTT. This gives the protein CASSLAGAKSTDTQYF.